These 17 T cell receptor beta chains were all obtained from the same sample, sequenced in a study of blood T cell repertoires in COVID-19. Clones were read by immunoSEQ multiplex PCR, and TCRdb kept only the in-frame ones, dropping some. The data contain some 69,000 clones, over 70% of them singletons. The sequencing input was peripheral blood. The receptors come from an elderly man with active or convalescent COVID-19.

The chain has TRBV14 and TRBJ2-2; a possible D gene is TRBD1 (6 bases). Germline loops: CDR1 SGHDN, CDR2 FVKESK. There are 16 residues in the CDR3. Trimming took 3 bases from V and 1 from J, leaving 12 bases between them. DNA for the CDR3: TGTGCCAGCAGCCAGCCCGGGACAAAGAACACCGGGGAGCTGTTTTTT. Translating gives CASSQPGTKNTGELFF. The entire variable domain, with the rest obtained from reference TRBV14 and TRBJ2-2, is as follows: EAGVTQFPSHSVIEKGQTVTLRCDPISGHDNLYWYRRVMGKEIKFLLHFVKESKQDESGMPNNRFLAERTGGTYSTLKVQPAELEDSGVYFCASSQPGTKNTGELFFGEGSRLTVL.

The gene calls are TRBV10-3 and TRBJ2-1, with unresolved D. The CDR3 totals 11 residues. Germline V CDR1 and CDR2: ENHRY, SYGVKD. V lost 10 bases and J lost 8, with 12 bases in between. As DNA, the CDR3 is TGTGCCACCAGCTTGGCGGATGAGCAGTTCTTC. It encodes CATSLADEQFF.

The J gene is TRBJ2-1, the V gene TRBV5-1; 12 positions match TRBD2. The CDR3 runs 17 residues. V shed 4 bases and J 4 bases; nucleotides not matched to a gene: 9. The germline gives CDR1 SGHRS, CDR2 YFSETQ. Here the CDR3 DNA reads TGCGCCAGCAGCACCCTTACCGGGACTAGCGGGTACAATGAGCAGTTCTTC. As protein: CASSTLTGTSGYNEQFF.

This chain connects TRBV4-2 to TRBJ2-3; D not resolved. The CDR3 runs to 16 residues. Trimming stripped 2 bases from V and 7 bases from J, with 19 bases between. Germline-derived CDR1 and CDR2 are LGHNA and YNFKEQ. The CDR3 DNA follows: TGTGCCAGCAGCCAATCCCAATCGAACCCCTACCATACGCAGTATTTT. This codes for CASSQSQSNPYHTQYF.

The chain links TRBV7-2 to TRBJ2-5; tentatively, D is TRBD2 (6 bases). V lost 6 bases to trimming and J lost 5 bases, with 16 bases between them. This CDR3 is built from 14 residues. CDR1 SGHTA and CDR2 FQGNSA come from the germline V gene. CDR3: CASSYRDFRETQYF. DNA for the CDR3: TGTGCCAGCAGTTACCGGGACTTCAGGGAGACCCAGTACTTC.

The rearrangement uses TRBV7-6 and TRBJ2-7; 8 nucleotides align to TRBD2. From germline, CDR1 is SGHVS and CDR2 FNYEAQ. The ends lost 1 base at V and 5 bases at J; junction bases unmatched: 7. The CDR3 is 15 amino acids. This CDR3 is CASSLGAGGRNEQYF. As DNA, the CDR3 is TGTGCCAGCAGCTTAGGAGCCGGCGGGAGGAACGAGCAGTACTTC.

The chain carries TRBV5-1 and TRBJ1-1, with D possibly being TRBD1 (5 bases). The V end was cut by 5 bases, the J end by 0 bases, with 8 bases between. The V gene's germline CDR1 is SGHRS and CDR2 YFSETQ. This CDR3 spans 13 amino acids. CDR3 DNA: TGCGCCAGCAGTGGACACTTGAACACTGAAGCTTTCTTT. Its protein is CASSGHLNTEAFF.

The V gene is TRBV5-6, the J gene TRBJ2-7, with a weak D call TRBD2 (5 bases). V was trimmed by 4 bases and J by 0 bases, leaving 17 bases between them. This CDR3 is built from 16 residues. Germline loops: CDR1 SGHDT, CDR2 YYEEEE. The CDR3 spells CASSRRTQRYSYEQYF. CDR3 nucleotide sequence: TGTGCCAGCAGCCGAAGGACCCAGCGGTACTCCTACGAGCAGTACTTC.

This sequence joins TRBV5-1 and TRBJ1-1, with D possibly TRBD1 on 5 matching bases. The CDR3 has 13 amino acids. Trimming took off 7 bases at V and 1 base at J, with 11 bases between the two ends. Germline lookup yields CDR1 SGHRS and CDR2 YFSETQ. CDR3 bases: TGCGCCAGCTCCGGACACCCGAACACTGAAGCTTTCTTT. Translating gives CASSGHPNTEAFF.

The chain has TRBV6-5 and TRBJ1-2; perhaps TRBD1 as D (6 bases). Germline V CDR1 and CDR2: MNHEY, SVGAGI. The CDR3 runs 14 residues. V was pared by 2 bases and J by 4 bases, with 11 bases between. CDR3 coding DNA: TGTGCCAGCAGTTACAGGCAGGGGACCTATGGCTACACCTTC. It specifies CASSYRQGTYGYTF.

The chain links TRBV3-1 (or the pseudogene TRBV3-2) to TRBJ2-5; 7 bases map to TRBD1. J gave up 4 bases and V 4 bases, and 6 bases lay outside the gene matches. This CDR3 has 14 residues. The germline V gene has CDR1 LGHDT and CDR2 YNNKEL (reference sequence). The CDR3 here is CASSPPQGVETQYF. The CDR3 nucleotides are TGTGCCAGCAGCCCCCCCCAGGGGGTAGAGACCCAGTACTTC.

The chain carries TRBV2 and TRBJ2-3, with TRBD2 matching 9 bases. The V gene end was trimmed by 6 bases and the J gene end by 5 bases; junction bases not matched to a gene: 9. Germline CDR1 is SNHLY and CDR2 is FYNNEI. The CDR3 length is 15 residues. The CDR3 DNA follows: TGTGCCAGCAGCCGGACTAGCGTGATGGGAGATACGCAGTATTTT. It translates to CASSRTSVMGDTQYF.

V usage is TRBV10-3 and J usage is TRBJ1-6, with TRBD1 matching over 7 bases. The CDR3 consists of 14 residues. The V gene end was trimmed by 6 bases and the J gene end by 5 bases; junction bases not matched to a gene: 4. Germline V gene sequence: CDR1 ENHRY, CDR2 SYGVKD. Here the CDR3 reads CAISLQGNNSPLHF. The CDR3 nucleotides read TGTGCCATCAGCCTACAGGGGAATAATTCACCCCTCCACTTT.

The chain employs TRBV10-3 and TRBJ2-7, with TRBD2 identical over 8 bases. Germline CDR1 is ENHRY and CDR2 is SYGVKD. The V and J ends lost 7 bases and 2 bases, in that order; junction bases with no gene match: 7. CDR3 length: 14 residues. The CDR3 sequence: CAIKGGTSPYEQYF. DNA for the CDR3: TGTGCCATCAAGGGGGGGACTAGTCCCTACGAGCAGTACTTC.

The chain couples TRBV7-2 to TRBJ2-2, with TRBD1 matching over 7 bases. Trimming removed 6 bases from V and 5 bases from J; junction bases left unmatched: 3. This CDR3 has 13 residues. Germline V gene sequence: CDR1 SGHTA, CDR2 FQGNSA. CDR3 in amino acids: CASRTGRTGELFF. CDR3 sequence (DNA): TGTGCCAGCAGGACAGGGAGAACCGGGGAGCTGTTTTTT. Variable domain in full (rest from reference TRBV7-2 and TRBJ2-2): GAGVSQSPSNKVTEKGKDVELRCDPISGHTALYWYRQSLGQGLEFLIYFQGNSAPDKSGLPSDRFSAERTGGSVSTLTIQRTQQEDSAVYLCASRTGRTGELFFGEGSRLTVL.

The chain recombines TRBV6-1 with TRBJ1-5; no reliable D call. CDR1 MNHNS and CDR2 SASEGT come from the germline V gene. V was clipped by 0 bases and J by 6 bases, with 9 bases between them. CDR3 length: 14 residues. The CDR3 spells CASSEALRSQPQHF. In DNA, the CDR3 is TGTGCCAGCAGTGAAGCGCTCCGGTCTCAGCCCCAGCATTTT.

The chain recombines TRBV30 with TRBJ1-5; D is possibly TRBD1 (5 bases). Trimming stripped 1 base from V and 3 bases from J, with 19 bases between. Germline V gives CDR1 GTSNPN, CDR2 SVGIG (reference sequence). This CDR3 is built from 17 residues. The CDR3: CAWSATTGGTVNQPQHF. CDR3 nucleotides: TGTGCCTGGAGTGCTACTACGGGGGGTACGGTCAATCAGCCCCAGCATTTT.